Shown below are 21 T cell receptor beta chains from a single sample sequenced in a study of vaccination effects on CD4 cells after COVID-19 (dated by TCRdb to 2022 to 2024). The antigens these receptors bind are not known. Libraries were made using the immunoSEQ multiplex PCR assay. TCRdb provides this immuneACCESS table in a form limited to in-frame rearrangements. Some clones are lacking; in checked studies, under half of them reflect an unresolved V gene, and why the rest are absent is not known. This sample lists roughly 48,000 clones; 65% to 80% were detected once. The leading ten clones occupy roughly 6% of the sample. After around 11 days of culture, CD4+ T cells were isolated with the EasySep CD4+ T cell isolation kit. Source: CD4+ T cells from PBMCs cultured without peptide, taken before COVID-19 vaccination. The receptors were gathered from a human donor who received a COVID-19 vaccine.

CDR3: CAWSSGKNTGELFF. Written as DNA, the CDR3 is TGTGCCTGGTCTAGCGGTAAAAACACCGGGGAGCTGTTTTTT. V is TRBV30 and J is TRBJ2-2; 7 bases match TRBD2. The germline V gene has CDR1 GTSNPN and CDR2 SVGIG (reference sequence). The V segment lost 5 bases and the J segment 2 bases; nucleotides outside the gene matches: 5. This CDR3 has 14 residues.

The V and J genes are TRBV7-2 and TRBJ2-1, with 9 bases identical to TRBD2. CDR3 size: 17 residues. V lost 5 bases, J lost 1 base, and 9 bases stayed unmatched. Germline V gene data show CDR1 as SGHTA and CDR2 as FQGNSA. CDR3 nucleotide sequence: TGTGCCAGCAGCACAAAAAGCGGGGGGTGGTCCTACAATGAGCAGTTCTTC. This sequence encodes CASSTKSGGWSYNEQFF. The variable domain in full, with the rest retrieved from reference TRBV7-2 and TRBJ2-1, is GAGVSQSPSNKVTEKGKDVELRCDPISGHTALYWYRQSLGQGLEFLIYFQGNSAPDKSGLPSDRFSAERTGGSVSTLTIQRTQQEDSAVYLCASSTKSGGWSYNEQFFGPGTRLTVL.

This clone was picked up one time. The same CDR3 arises from other DNA sequences in this sample as well. The chain combines TRBV30 with TRBJ2-2; D tentatively reads TRBD1 or TRBD2 (6 bases each). V was shortened by 0 bases and J by 2 bases, with 10 bases between the two germline ends. This CDR3 contains 15 residues. Germline V lookup: CDR1 GTSNPN, CDR2 SVGIG (reference sequence). In nucleotides, the CDR3 is TGTGCCTGGAGTGTCGGGGGCAGCAACACCGGGGAGCTGTTTTTT. Translated, it gives CAWSVGGSNTGELFF.

The gene calls are TRBV10-3 and TRBJ1-1; D gene unclear. V was cut by 0 bases and J by 3 bases, with 8 bases left in between. Germline values: CDR1 ENHRY, CDR2 SYGVKD. This CDR3 has 14 amino acids. The CDR3 sequence is CAISESGEDTEAFF. The CDR3 DNA reads as TGTGCCATCAGTGAGTCGGGAGAGGACACTGAAGCTTTCTTT.

This clone has more than one count but fewer than ten. This chain joins TRBV2 and TRBJ2-7; 8 positions match TRBD1. There are 14 residues in the CDR3. Looked up from germline, CDR1 is SNHLY and CDR2 is FYNNEI. The V and J ends lost 6 bases and 6 bases, in that order; junction bases with no gene match: 10. The CDR3 DNA reads as TGTGCCAGCAGCGGCTTGGGACAGGCGGCCGAGCAGTACTTC. Translating it yields CASSGLGQAAEQYF.

The CDR3 is CASGRGRGSPLHF. CDR3 DNA sequence: TGTGCCAGCGGGCGGGGCAGGGGTTCACCCCTCCACTTT. The V and J genes are TRBV6-5 and TRBJ1-6, with a possible D match to TRBD1 (6 bases). The V gene lost 8 bases and the J gene lost 9 bases, with 14 bases spanning the gap. The CDR3 covers 13 residues. In germline, CDR1 is MNHEY, CDR2 SVGAGI.

This clone came up a few times. The J gene is TRBJ1-1, the V gene TRBV10-3; D is unclear. The CDR3 totals 12 residues. Germline CDR1 and CDR2: ENHRY and SYGVKD. V lost 0 bases to trimming and J lost 5 bases, with 4 bases between them. This chain's CDR3 is CAISESLTEAFF. As DNA, the CDR3 is TGTGCCATCAGTGAGTCTTTAACTGAAGCTTTCTTT.

The chain joins TRBV28 to TRBJ1-6; possibly TRBD1 for D (5 bases). Trimming took off 9 bases at V and 7 bases at J, with 10 bases between the two ends. CDR3 length: 12 amino acids. Per germline, CDR1 MDHEN and CDR2 SYDVKM. CDR3 sequence: CASRRGNSPLHF. The CDR3 coding sequence is TGTGCCAGTAGAAGGGGCAATTCACCCCTCCACTTT.

V and J are TRBV7-8 and TRBJ2-1; D is unclear. CDR1 is SGHVS and CDR2 is FQNEAQ in the germline V gene. The CDR3 sequence is 16 residues long. Trimming left V 7 bases short and J 0 bases short, with 16 bases between. CDR3 DNA: TGTGCCAGCACCCTAAGAAGGGATTACTCCTACAATGAGCAGTTCTTC. Its translation is CASTLRRDYSYNEQFF.

The V call is TRBV29-1, the J call TRBJ2-3; D is uncertain. Germline V gene sequence: CDR1 SQVTM, CDR2 ANQGSEA. The CDR3 extends over 13 amino acids. Trimming pared 4 bases from V and 8 bases from J, leaving 16 bases between. CDR3 in amino acids: CSVGGSLLGTQYF. Here the CDR3 DNA reads TGCAGCGTTGGCGGTAGCCTCCTGGGTACGCAGTATTTT.

The chain combines TRBV29-1 with TRBJ2-4; 8 bases map to TRBD2. In germline, CDR1 is SQVTM, CDR2 ANQGSEA. The CDR3 has 20 amino acids. J gave up 1 base and V 0 bases, and 17 bases lay outside the gene matches. The CDR3 protein is CSVEDDIGIVGTRAKNIQYF. The CDR3 coding sequence is TGCAGCGTTGAAGACGACATTGGCATTGTGGGGACTAGGGCCAAAAACATTCAGTACTTC.

On this clone: At one boundary the junction diverges from the germline segment, which might be a read error. The V and J genes are TRBV7-7 and TRBJ2-1, with 11 bases fitting TRBD2. Germline V gene data show CDR1 as SSHAT and CDR2 as FNYEAQ (reference sequence). CDR3 size: 18 residues. The CDR3 region is CASSLAGGREGIYNEQFF. CDR3 coding DNA: TGTGCTAGCAGCTTAGCGGGAGGGCGGGAGGGGATCTACAATGAGCAGTTCTTC.

This clone occurred once. The V call is TRBV3-1 (or the pseudogene TRBV3-2), the J call TRBJ1-6; D gene ambiguous. The CDR3 consists of 12 residues. The germline CDR1 and CDR2 sequences are LGHDT and YNNKEL (reference sequence). V lost 0 bases, J lost 9 bases, and 3 bases lay in between. CDR3 nucleotide sequence: TGTGCCAGCAGCCAAGAAGGTTCACCCCTCCACTTT. Protein product: CASSQEGSPLHF.

This chain links TRBV5-4 with TRBJ1-3; tentative D call: TRBD1 (5 bases). CDR3 size: 14 residues. Germline V gene sequence: CDR1 SGHNT, CDR2 YYREEE (reference sequence). V was cut by 4 bases and J by 0 bases, with 8 bases left in between. CDR3 DNA sequence: TGTGCCAGCAGCCGGGACTTCTCTGGAAACACCATATATTTT. This codes for CASSRDFSGNTIYF.

This clone was counted a single time. V and J are TRBV7-2 and TRBJ2-5; 14 bases are a match to TRBD2. Per germline, CDR1 SGHTA and CDR2 FQGNSA. Trimming at V came to 5 bases and at J to 3 bases, leaving 11 bases not matched to a gene. The CDR3 contains 18 residues. As DNA, the CDR3 is TGTGCCAGCAGCGCGTGGACTAGCGGGGGGCCACAGAAAGAGACCCAGTACTTC. Encoded protein: CASSAWTSGGPQKETQYF.

This sequence joins TRBV7-3 and TRBJ2-3, with TRBD1 identical over 7 bases. This CDR3 has 13 amino acids. The ends lost 8 bases at V and 8 bases at J; junction bases unmatched: 10. Germline loops: CDR1 SGHTA, CDR2 FQGTGA. CDR3 protein: CASGKDRQGTQYF. CDR3 sequence (DNA): TGTGCCAGCGGCAAGGACAGACAGGGTACGCAGTATTTT.

V is TRBV9 and J is TRBJ1-1; 7 bases are shared with TRBD1. The CDR3 spans 12 residues. Germline loops: CDR1 SGDLS, CDR2 YYNGEE. Trimming at V came to 0 bases and at J to 11 bases, leaving 4 bases not matched to a gene. The CDR3 loop is CASSVVGTEAFF. The CDR3 nucleotides are TGTGCCAGCAGCGTAGTGGGGACAGAGGCTTTCTTT.

This clone was observed a single time. V and J are TRBV19 and TRBJ1-6; possible D gene TRBD1, 5 bases. CDR1 LNHDA and CDR2 SQIVND come from the germline V gene (reference sequence). The V and J ends lost 5 bases and 6 bases respectively, with 20 bases between them. This CDR3 spans 17 amino acids. The CDR3: CASSRGGGDRGNSPLHF. The CDR3 DNA is TGTGCCAGTAGTCGCGGCGGGGGAGATAGAGGTAATTCACCCCTCCACTTT.

The chain is built from TRBV4-1 and TRBJ2-1, with 12 bases aligning to TRBD1. The CDR3 extends over 17 amino acids. The junction had 10 bases not matched to a gene; V was cut back by 1 base and J by 9 bases. The germline V gene encodes CDR1 MGHRA and CDR2 YSYEKL. The CDR3 protein is CASSQVPGQGAASEQFF. CDR3 nucleotide sequence: TGCGCCAGCAGCCAAGTTCCGGGACAGGGGGCGGCTAGTGAGCAGTTCTTC.

The rearrangement uses TRBV29-1 and TRBJ1-1; possibly TRBD1 for D (5 bases). Looked up from germline, CDR1 is SQVTM and CDR2 is ANQGSEA. This CDR3 comprises 14 residues. V lost 2 bases and J 6 bases, leaving 16 bases between the germline ends. DNA of the CDR3: TGCAGCGTTGAAAGGGGCAGTCGTTTCGCTGAAGCTTTCTTT. Translating gives CSVERGSRFAEAFF.

The V call is TRBV7-2, the J call TRBJ2-7; 9 bases are shared with TRBD2. Germline lookup yields CDR1 SGHTA and CDR2 FQGNSA. Trimming cost V 3 bases and J 0 bases; bases outside gene matches: 3. This CDR3 is 15 amino acids long. The CDR3 reads CASSLTSGYSYEQYF. The CDR3 nucleotides are TGTGCCAGCAGCTTGACTAGCGGATACTCCTACGAGCAGTACTTC.